Ten or more counts support the clone carrying this TCR beta chain. Its antigen is still unknown. The time point is: 266 days after commencement of treatment, after nivolumab therapy. Indicated treatment: AdE1-LMPpoly-expanded autologous EBV-specific T-cell therapy followed by anti-PD-1 nivolumab. Sequencing was performed with immunoSEQ multiplex PCR; in TCRdb, only in-frame clones are kept and a portion is missing. The sample carries around 19,000 clones, under 90% recorded once. This sample is drawn from a study of EBV T-cell therapy then PD-1 blockade in nasopharyngeal carcinoma. The CDR3 is 11 amino acids. Germline V lookup: CDR1 DFQATT, CDR2 SNEGSKA (reference sequence). Trimming removed 1 base at V and 7 bases at J, with 7 bases between.

Source: CD8+ T cells from blood, taken at roughly day 250 from a patient whose treatment included autologous EBV-specific T cells and nivolumab. The sequence derives from a man in his forties with nasopharyngeal carcinoma. The rearrangement joins TRBV20-1 to TRBJ1-1; D is ambiguous. CDR3 bases: TGCAGTGCTAGAGCGGCGTATGAAGCTTTCTTT. Amino acid sequence: CSARAAYEAFF.